This T cell receptor (beta chain) originates from a study of T cell changes during pregnancy in multiple sclerosis. The junction had 7 bases not matched to a gene; V was cut back by 4 bases and J by 1 base. The CDR3 extends over 16 amino acids. The V gene's germline CDR1 is SGHTA and CDR2 FQGNSA. Only in-frame clones appear in the TCRdb table, and some are missing; sequencing was by immunoSEQ multiplex PCR. Here the sample spans under 60,000 clones, roughly 95% being singletons. The specimen comprised CD4+ T cells from peripheral blood mononuclear cells, sampled in the third trimester of pregnancy. The source is a female donor with multiple sclerosis, enrolled in a pregnancy study. The V gene is TRBV7-2, the J gene TRBJ1-1, with 9 bases fitting TRBD1. Here the CDR3 reads CASSSRPGQGNTEAFF. The DNA of the CDR3 is TGTGCCAGCAGCTCCAGACCGGGACAGGGGAACACTGAAGCTTTCTTT.